This T cell receptor (beta chain) emerged from a study of cytomegalovirus exposure and HLA in healthy donors. General study points: A later analysis revealed that TCR association rates differed between HLA loci, peaking at DRB1 and bottoming out at HLA-C. Sequencing had likely introduced a cluster of highly shared sequence variants as an artifact.

CDR3 length equals 14 residues. CDR1 and CDR2 from the germline V gene are SGHAT and FQDESV (reference sequence). V lost 6 bases to trimming and J lost 1 base; unmatched junction nucleotides: 4. Primers for the PCR totalled 60 Vbeta and 13 Jbeta. TCRdb keeps only in-frame clones here, not all; method: immunoSEQ multiplex PCR. The sample lists about 130,000 clones, about 85% seen once, with roughly 6.7% in the top ten. On this clone: Its specificity is unknown.

The receptor comes from a woman younger than 45 in good health and CMV-seropositive. The rearrangement links TRBV11-1 to TRBJ2-7; 9 bases fit TRBD1. Source material: PBMCs. The DNA for the CDR3 is TGTGCCAGCAGACCACAGGGGGCTTCCTACGAGCAGTACTTC. Translation: CASRPQGASYEQYF.